This T cell receptor beta chain was sequenced for a study of T cells in Graves' hyperthyroidism and ophthalmopathy. Amplification targeted TCR beta CDR3 regions from RNA transcripts. Primed by the HTBI set, a first-round RT-PCR was run on the TCR CDR3. Each CDR3 protein gets one entry after TCRdb re-called the multiplex PCR reads with MiXCR. The table lists about 720,000 distinct CDR3 sequences, about 19% of them singletons. Of note for this clonotype: Its antigen is as yet unknown.

Drawn at first hyperthyroidism diagnosis, the blood sample preceded any ophthalmopathy symptoms. Study-wide findings and caveats: The model's output predicted ophthalmopathy at a median of 6.5 months prior to onset.

The germline V gene has CDR1 PRHDT and CDR2 FYEKMQ (reference sequence). The V end was cut by 5 bases, the J end by 6 bases, with 9 bases between. The CDR3 has 12 residues. The material sequenced was blood. The receptor's source is a woman aged 50 to 65 with Graves' hyperthyroidism that later progressed to Graves' ophthalmopathy. This sequence joins TRBV13 and TRBJ2-3; D gene ambiguous. The CDR3 protein is CASSNDRDTQYF. The CDR3 region has the DNA TGTGCCAGCAGCAACGATCGGGATACGCAGTATTTT.